This TCR beta chain was captured by sequencing in a study of T cell changes during pregnancy in multiple sclerosis. Germline CDR1 MNHNY, CDR2 SVGAGI (reference sequence). The CDR3 totals 14 residues. Losses at the gene ends were 7 bases for V and 3 bases for J; bases not matched to a gene: 7. TCRdb's table, derived via immunoSEQ multiplex PCR, lists solely in-frame clones and lacks some. The sample includes about 100,000 clones, approximately 92% of them seen just once. The chain combines TRBV6-6 with TRBJ2-7, with 9 positions matching TRBD2. The clonotype originates from a female donor with multiple sclerosis, enrolled in a pregnancy study. The sequencing here drew on peripheral blood, taken after pregnancy. CDR3 nucleotide sequence: TGTGCCAGCAACCTCGGGCGGGGGGGCTACGAGCAGTACTTC. Encoded protein: CASNLGRGGYEQYF.